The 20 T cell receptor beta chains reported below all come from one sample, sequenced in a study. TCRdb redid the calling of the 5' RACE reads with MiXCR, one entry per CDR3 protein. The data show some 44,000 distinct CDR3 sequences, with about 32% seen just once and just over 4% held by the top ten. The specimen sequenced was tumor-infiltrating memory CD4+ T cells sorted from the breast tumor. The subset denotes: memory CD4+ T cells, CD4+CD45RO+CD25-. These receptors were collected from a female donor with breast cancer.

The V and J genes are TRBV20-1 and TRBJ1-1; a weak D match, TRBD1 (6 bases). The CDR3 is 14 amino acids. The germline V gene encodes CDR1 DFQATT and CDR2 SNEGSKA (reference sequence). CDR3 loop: CRIITTGSGAEAFF. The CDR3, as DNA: TGCAGGATCATAACAACAGGGAGCGGGGCTGAAGCTTTCTTT.

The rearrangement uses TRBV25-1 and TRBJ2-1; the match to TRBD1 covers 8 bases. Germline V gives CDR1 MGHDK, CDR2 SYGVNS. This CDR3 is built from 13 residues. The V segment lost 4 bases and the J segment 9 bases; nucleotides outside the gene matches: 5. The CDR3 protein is CASSGTGSGEQFF. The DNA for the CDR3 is TGTGCCAGCAGTGGGACAGGGTCGGGTGAGCAGTTCTTC.

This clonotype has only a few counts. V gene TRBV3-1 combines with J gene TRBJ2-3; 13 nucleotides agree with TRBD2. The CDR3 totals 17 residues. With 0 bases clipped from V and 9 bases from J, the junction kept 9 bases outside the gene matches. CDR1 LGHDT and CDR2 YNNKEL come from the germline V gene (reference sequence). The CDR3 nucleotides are TGTGCCAGCAGCCAAGAGAAAGGACTAGCGGGAGAGGGGACGCAGTATTTT. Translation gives CASSQEKGLAGEGTQYF.

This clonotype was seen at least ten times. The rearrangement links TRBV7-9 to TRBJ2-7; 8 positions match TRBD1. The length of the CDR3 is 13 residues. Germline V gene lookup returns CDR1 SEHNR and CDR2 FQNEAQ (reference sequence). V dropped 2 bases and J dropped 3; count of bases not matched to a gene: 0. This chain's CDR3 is CASSLTGGYEQYF. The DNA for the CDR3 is TGTGCCAGCAGCTTAACAGGGGGCTACGAGCAGTACTTC.

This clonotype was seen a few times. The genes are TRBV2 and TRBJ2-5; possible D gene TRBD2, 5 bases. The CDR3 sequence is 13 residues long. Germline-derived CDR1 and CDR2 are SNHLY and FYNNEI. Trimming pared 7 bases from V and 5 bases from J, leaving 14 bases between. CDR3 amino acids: CASKNERPETQYF. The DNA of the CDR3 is TGTGCCAGCAAAAATGAGCGGCCTGAGACCCAGTACTTC.

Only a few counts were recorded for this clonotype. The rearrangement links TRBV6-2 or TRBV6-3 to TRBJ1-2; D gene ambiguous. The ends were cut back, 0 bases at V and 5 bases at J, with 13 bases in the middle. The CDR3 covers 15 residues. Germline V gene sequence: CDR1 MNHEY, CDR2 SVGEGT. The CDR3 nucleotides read TGTGCCAGCAGTTACTCCCTATCTCCGGTTTATGGCTACACCTTC. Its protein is CASSYSLSPVYGYTF.

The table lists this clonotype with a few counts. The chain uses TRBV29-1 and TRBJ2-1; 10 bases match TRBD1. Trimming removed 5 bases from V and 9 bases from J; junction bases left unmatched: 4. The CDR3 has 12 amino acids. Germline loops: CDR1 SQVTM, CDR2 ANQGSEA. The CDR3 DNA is TGCAGCGTTTGGACAGGGGGAGGTGAGCAGTTCTTC. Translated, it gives CSVWTGGGEQFF.

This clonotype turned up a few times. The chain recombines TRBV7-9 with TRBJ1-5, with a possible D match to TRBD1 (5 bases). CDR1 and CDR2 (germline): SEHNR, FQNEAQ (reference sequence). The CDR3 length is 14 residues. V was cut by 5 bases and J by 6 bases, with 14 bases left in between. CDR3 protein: CASSSGTSRQPQHF. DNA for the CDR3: TGTGCCAGCAGCAGCGGGACTTCACGTCAGCCCCAGCATTTT.

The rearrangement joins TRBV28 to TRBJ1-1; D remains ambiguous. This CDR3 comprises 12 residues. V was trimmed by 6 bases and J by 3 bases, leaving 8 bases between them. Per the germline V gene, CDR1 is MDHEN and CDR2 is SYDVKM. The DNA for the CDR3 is TGTGCCAGCAGGCGTCCAGACACTGAAGCTTTCTTT. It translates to CASRRPDTEAFF.

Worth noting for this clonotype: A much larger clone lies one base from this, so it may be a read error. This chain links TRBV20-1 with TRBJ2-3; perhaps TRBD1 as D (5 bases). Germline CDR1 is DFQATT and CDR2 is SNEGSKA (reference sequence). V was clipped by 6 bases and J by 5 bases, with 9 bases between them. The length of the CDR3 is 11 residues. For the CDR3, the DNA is TGCAGTGCAAGGGGCGGAGATACGCAGTATTTT. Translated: CSARGGDTQYF.

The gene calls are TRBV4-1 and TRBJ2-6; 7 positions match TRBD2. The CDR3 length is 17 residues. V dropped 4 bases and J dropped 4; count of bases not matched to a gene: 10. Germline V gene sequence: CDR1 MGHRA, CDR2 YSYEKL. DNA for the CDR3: TGCGCCAGCAGCCGGGGAGGGTTTCTCCCCGGGGCCAACGTCCTGACTTTC. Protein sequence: CASSRGGFLPGANVLTF.

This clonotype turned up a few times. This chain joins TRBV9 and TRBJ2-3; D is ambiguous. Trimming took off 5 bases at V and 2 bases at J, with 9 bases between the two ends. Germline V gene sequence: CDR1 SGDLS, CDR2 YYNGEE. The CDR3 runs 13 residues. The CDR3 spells CASSPYVTDTQYF. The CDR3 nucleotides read TGTGCCAGCAGTCCGTACGTCACAGATACGCAGTATTTT.

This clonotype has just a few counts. CDR3 residues: CASSDRTRSSGNTIYF. The CDR3 DNA is TGTGCCAGCAGCGACAGGACGAGAAGTTCTGGAAACACCATATATTTT. The V and J genes are TRBV7-9 and TRBJ1-3; the D gene is possibly TRBD1 (6 bases). This CDR3 has 16 amino acids. Trimming took 5 bases from V and 1 from J, leaving 15 bases between them. Germline V lookup: CDR1 SEHNR, CDR2 FQNEAQ (reference sequence).

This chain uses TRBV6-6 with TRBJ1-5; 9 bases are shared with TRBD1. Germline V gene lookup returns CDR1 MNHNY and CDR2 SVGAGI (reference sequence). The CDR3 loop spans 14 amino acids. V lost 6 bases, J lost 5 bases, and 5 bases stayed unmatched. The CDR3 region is CASRKRTGDQPQHF. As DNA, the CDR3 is TGTGCCAGCAGAAAAAGGACAGGGGATCAGCCCCAGCATTTT.

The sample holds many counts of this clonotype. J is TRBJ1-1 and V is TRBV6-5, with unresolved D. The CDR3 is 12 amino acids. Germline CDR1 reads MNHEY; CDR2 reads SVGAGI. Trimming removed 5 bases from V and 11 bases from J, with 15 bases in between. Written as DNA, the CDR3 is TGTGCCAGCAGTCGATCTGGGGTTGGGGCTTTCTTT. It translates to CASSRSGVGAFF.

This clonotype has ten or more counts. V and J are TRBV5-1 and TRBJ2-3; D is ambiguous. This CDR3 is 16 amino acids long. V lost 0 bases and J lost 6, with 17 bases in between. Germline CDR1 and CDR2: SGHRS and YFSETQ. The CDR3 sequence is CASSLGLEIKFDTQYF. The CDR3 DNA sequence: TGCGCCAGCAGCTTGGGCTTGGAGATTAAATTTGATACGCAGTATTTT.

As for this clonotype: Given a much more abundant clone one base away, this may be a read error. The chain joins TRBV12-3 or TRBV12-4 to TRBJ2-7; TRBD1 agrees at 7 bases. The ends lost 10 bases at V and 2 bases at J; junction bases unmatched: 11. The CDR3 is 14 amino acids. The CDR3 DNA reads TGTGCCACCATGACCGGGACAGAGACCTACGAGCAGTACTTC. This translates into CATMTGTETYEQYF.

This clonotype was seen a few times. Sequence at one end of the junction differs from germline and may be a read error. The CDR3 DNA reads as TGTGCTAGCAGCTTAGAGGGTGCGAACACCGGGGAGCTGTTTTTT. It yields the protein CASSLEGANTGELFF. This rearrangement joins TRBV7-2 to TRBJ2-2, with D tentatively TRBD2 (5 bases). The CDR3 covers 15 residues. Germline CDR1 is SGHTA and CDR2 is FQGNSA.

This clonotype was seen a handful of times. The CDR3 loop reads CATNGRDTGELFF. The CDR3 DNA sequence: TGTGCCACCAACGGTCGCGACACCGGGGAGCTGTTTTTT. The chain uses TRBV24-1 and TRBJ2-2, with D hard to call. This CDR3 spans 13 amino acids. V was cut by 8 bases and J by 3 bases, with 9 bases left in between. The V gene's germline CDR1 is KGHDR and CDR2 SFDVKD.

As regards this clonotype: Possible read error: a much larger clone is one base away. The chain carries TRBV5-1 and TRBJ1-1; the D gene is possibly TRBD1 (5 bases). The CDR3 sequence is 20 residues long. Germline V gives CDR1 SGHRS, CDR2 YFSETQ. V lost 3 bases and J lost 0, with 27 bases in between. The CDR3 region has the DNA TGCGCCAGCAGCTGCGGACACAAATTCCCCTATACATTGGTGAACACTGAAGCTTTCTTT. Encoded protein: CASSCGHKFPYTLVNTEAFF.